These 24 T cell receptor beta chains were all obtained from the same sample, sequenced in a study of blood T cell repertoires in COVID-19. Clones were sequenced by immunoSEQ multiplex PCR, and TCRdb holds only the in-frame ones, with some missing. This table has approximately 350,000 clones, about 90% appearing once. The sequencing input was peripheral blood. These TCRs come from a woman aged 18-29 years who had recovered from COVID-19.

The chain uses TRBV5-1 and TRBJ2-5; D perhaps matches TRBD2 (5 bases). CDR1 is SGHRS and CDR2 is YFSETQ in the germline V gene. V lost 1 base, J lost 1 base, and 11 bases lay in between. The CDR3 contains 15 residues. CDR3 loop: CASSLSTSGQETQYF. The DNA of the CDR3 is TGCGCCAGCAGCTTGTCCACCAGCGGCCAAGAGACCCAGTACTTC. Combining the CDR3 with reference TRBV5-1 and TRBJ2-5 gives the whole variable domain KAGVTQTPRYLIKTRGQQVTLSCSPISGHRSVSWYQQTPGQGLQFLFEYFSETQRNKGNFPGRFSGRQFSNSRSEMNVSTLELGDSALYLCASSLSTSGQETQYFGPGTRLLVL.

This chain uses TRBV18 with TRBJ1-5, with D perhaps matching TRBD1 (5 bases). Trimming shortened V by 5 bases and J by 6 bases, and 14 bases separated the two germline ends. CDR3 length equals 14 residues. CDR1 and CDR2 from the germline V gene are KGHSH and LQKENI. CDR3 nucleotide sequence: TGTGCCAGCTCAGAGGTTCAGGGAGGTCAGCCCCAGCATTTT. The encoded protein is CASSEVQGGQPQHF. Full variable domain (missing parts from reference TRBV18 and TRBJ1-5): NAGVMQNPRHLVRRRGQEARLRCSPMKGHSHVYWYRQLPEEGLKFMVYLQKENIIDESGMPKERFSAEFPKEGPSILRIQQVVRGDSAAYFCASSEVQGGQPQHFGDGTRLSIL.

This clone was seen only a few times. The V call is TRBV5-1, the J call TRBJ2-1; 9 bases are shared with TRBD1. With 0 bases clipped from V and 6 bases from J, the junction kept 4 bases outside the gene matches. The germline CDR1 and CDR2 sequences are SGHRS and YFSETQ. The CDR3 spans 15 residues. CDR3 bases: TGCGCCAGCAGCTTGGAACAGGGGGCCTTCAATGAGCAGTTCTTC. As protein: CASSLEQGAFNEQFF.

The chain employs TRBV30 and TRBJ1-2; maybe TRBD1 (6 bases). Germline CDR1 and CDR2: GTSNPN and SVGIG (reference sequence). The CDR3 has 15 amino acids. V lost 0 bases and J lost 4, with 15 bases in between. The CDR3 protein is CAWSVRAGVSYGYTF. As DNA, the CDR3 is TGTGCCTGGAGTGTAAGGGCAGGGGTGAGCTATGGCTACACCTTC.

This clone was seen only once. The chain couples TRBV4-3 to TRBJ2-7; 7 bases line up with TRBD1. This CDR3 is built from 15 residues. V was pared by 0 bases and J by 3 bases, with 5 bases of the junction left unmatched. Germline V gives CDR1 LGHNA, CDR2 YSLEER. The CDR3 DNA sequence: TGCGCCAGCAGCCAAGATGTGACAGGGAACTACGAGCAGTACGTC. Amino acids: CASSQDVTGNYEQYV.

The chain links TRBV6-2 or TRBV6-3 to TRBJ2-3; the D gene is possibly TRBD2 (5 bases). Deletions cut 5 bases from V and 13 bases from J, with 16 bases between. The germline V gene encodes CDR1 MNHEY and CDR2 SVGEGT. The CDR3 totals 12 residues. This CDR3 is CASSTASKTKYF. The CDR3 DNA follows: TGTGCCAGCAGTACAGCTAGCAAAACAAAGTATTTT.

This clone was detected only once. This chain links TRBV6-2 or TRBV6-3 with TRBJ2-7; D is perhaps TRBD2 (6 bases). CDR1 and CDR2 (germline): MNHEY, SVGEGT. This CDR3 is 15 amino acids long. V gave up 4 bases and J gave up 3 bases, with 16 bases separating them. CDR3: CASSSPGETVYEQYV. As DNA, the CDR3 is TGTGCCAGCAGTTCCCCGGGGGAAACAGTCTACGAGCAGTACGTC.

The V gene is TRBV28, the J gene TRBJ1-5; 7 nucleotides match TRBD1. CDR3 length: 14 residues. V dropped 6 bases and J dropped 7; count of bases not matched to a gene: 9. Per germline, CDR1 MDHEN and CDR2 SYDVKM. CDR3 coding DNA: TGTGCCAGCAGCACCATACAGGGGACGCAGCCCCAGCATTTT. It translates to CASSTIQGTQPQHF.

This chain links TRBV2 with TRBJ2-1, with 11 bases fitting TRBD2. The germline V gene encodes CDR1 SNHLY and CDR2 FYNNEI. The trim removed 6 bases at V and 4 bases at J, leaving 2 bases unmatched. This CDR3 comprises 14 residues. CDR3 residues: CASSRLAGYNEQFF. The DNA of the CDR3 is TGTGCCAGCAGCCGACTAGCGGGATACAATGAGCAGTTCTTC. Combining the CDR3 with reference TRBV2 and TRBJ2-1 gives the whole variable domain EPEVTQTPSHQVTQMGQEVILRCVPISNHLYFYWYRQILGQKVEFLVSFYNNEISEKSEIFDDQFSVERPDGSNFTLKIRSTKLEDSAMYFCASSRLAGYNEQFFGPGTRLTVL.

This clone came up once. The chain joins TRBV5-6 to TRBJ1-1; D unresolved. The V end lost 6 bases, the J end lost 1 base, and 10 bases lay between the germline ends. Germline V CDR1 and CDR2: SGHDT, YYEEEE. The CDR3 runs to 13 residues. The CDR3 coding sequence is TGTGCCAGCATCTCCGGGTGGAACACTGAAGCTTTCTTT. Translation: CASISGWNTEAFF.

V is TRBV7-2 and J is TRBJ2-7, with 7 bases matching TRBD1. The length of the CDR3 is 15 residues. Germline trimming cut 5 bases from V and 2 bases from J; bases unmatched to any gene: 9. Germline-derived CDR1 and CDR2 are SGHTA and FQGNSA. The CDR3 DNA reads TGTGCCAGCAGCCTCGACAGGGATCTGACCTACGAGCAGTACGTC. It yields the protein CASSLDRDLTYEQYV.

This clone was detected only a few times. The chain combines TRBV4-1 with TRBJ1-3; TRBD1 agrees at 8 bases. The ends lost 6 bases at V and 4 bases at J; junction bases unmatched: 2. The germline CDR1 and CDR2 sequences are MGHRA and YSYEKL. The CDR3 runs to 13 residues. CDR3 region: CASSGQGGNTIYF. For the CDR3, the DNA is TGCGCCAGCAGTGGACAGGGAGGAAACACCATATATTTT.

The J gene is TRBJ1-3, the V gene TRBV10-3, with D unclear. Germline V gene sequence: CDR1 ENHRY, CDR2 SYGVKD. V was clipped by 0 bases and J by 0 bases, with 3 bases between them. The CDR3 is 14 residues long. This CDR3 reads CAISESLSGNTIYF. CDR3 DNA: TGTGCCATCAGTGAGTCCCTCTCTGGAAACACCATATATTTT.

The chain couples TRBV6-2 or TRBV6-3 to TRBJ1-6, with a weak D call TRBD1 (6 bases). V lost 2 bases and J 10 bases, leaving 6 bases between the germline ends. CDR1 and CDR2 (germline): MNHEY, SVGEGT. The CDR3 consists of 12 residues. The CDR3 loop is CASSYGQSPLHF. The CDR3 region has the DNA TGTGCCAGCAGTTACGGACAGTCACCCCTCCACTTT.

The gene calls are TRBV6-1 and TRBJ2-3, with 8 bases fitting TRBD1. The J segment lost 3 bases and the V segment lost 3 bases, leaving 11 bases of the junction unmatched. This CDR3 spans 17 amino acids. Germline V gene data show CDR1 as MNHNS and CDR2 as SASEGT. The CDR3 coding sequence is TGTGCCAGCAGTGATGCCCAGGGTGACAGGGGAACAGATACGCAGTATTTT. Protein: CASSDAQGDRGTDTQYF.

J is TRBJ1-2 and V is TRBV5-1, with D uncertain. Germline CDR1 and CDR2: SGHRS and YFSETQ. The CDR3 loop spans 14 amino acids. The ends were cut back, 6 bases at V and 1 base at J, with 13 bases in the middle. The CDR3 here is CASTDGGYNYGYTF. The CDR3 DNA follows: TGCGCCAGCACCGACGGAGGATATAACTATGGCTACACCTTC.

This chain connects TRBV10-3 to TRBJ1-5; a weak D match, TRBD1 (6 bases). Looked up from germline, CDR1 is ENHRY and CDR2 is SYGVKD. The length of the CDR3 is 15 residues. The germline V and J ends were trimmed by 5 bases and 3 bases, with 14 bases remaining between them. The CDR3 DNA sequence: TGTGCCATCAGTTCTGACAGGTTACCCAATCAGCCCCAGCATTTT. Residues: CAISSDRLPNQPQHF.

This sequence joins TRBV12-3 or TRBV12-4 and TRBJ2-5; D might be TRBD1 (5 bases). V was clipped by 4 bases and J by 4 bases, with 10 bases between them. The CDR3 runs to 13 residues. As DNA, the CDR3 is TGTGCCAGCAGTTACTGGGGCCGAGAGACCCAGTACTTC. Translation: CASSYWGRETQYF.

V and J are TRBV19 and TRBJ1-1; unclear D gene. Deletions cut 6 bases from V and 1 base from J, with 12 bases between. Germline values: CDR1 LNHDA, CDR2 SQIVND (reference sequence). CDR3 length equals 14 residues. The CDR3 loop reads CASSVVAGNTEAFF. The CDR3 coding sequence is TGTGCCAGTAGCGTGGTCGCGGGGAACACTGAAGCTTTCTTT.

This chain uses TRBV11-2 with TRBJ2-2, with 10 bases fitting TRBD2. Germline lookup yields CDR1 SGHAT and CDR2 FQNNGV. The CDR3 contains 16 residues. V lost 6 bases, J lost 1 base, and 5 bases stayed unmatched. The CDR3 sequence is CASSAWTSGNTGELFF. For the CDR3, the DNA is TGTGCCAGCAGTGCCTGGACTAGCGGGAACACCGGGGAGCTGTTTTTT.

The rearrangement joins TRBV7-9 to TRBJ2-1; 14 bases are a match to TRBD2. This CDR3 has 18 amino acids. The V segment lost 5 bases and the J segment 9 bases; nucleotides outside the gene matches: 15. Germline V gene data show CDR1 as SEHNR and CDR2 as FQNEAQ (reference sequence). The CDR3 nucleotides read TGTGCCAGCAGCACGGACAGCTTCGGGACTAGCGGGAGTTTTGAGCAGTTCTTC. It translates to CASSTDSFGTSGSFEQFF.

The J gene is TRBJ2-3, the V gene TRBV19; D is possibly TRBD2 (6 bases). V was cut by 2 bases and J by 6 bases, with 15 bases left in between. From germline, CDR1 is LNHDA and CDR2 SQIVND (reference sequence). CDR3 length: 15 residues. Here the CDR3 reads CASSIMSSALDTQYF. The CDR3 nucleotides are TGTGCCAGTAGTATAATGTCTAGCGCCTTGGATACGCAGTATTTT.

This clone was seen a single time. This rearrangement joins TRBV6-5 to TRBJ2-7, with D tentatively TRBD2 (5 bases). Trimming left V 8 bases short and J 7 bases short, with 15 bases between. The CDR3 extends over 12 amino acids. Per the germline V gene, CDR1 is MNHEY and CDR2 is SVGAGI. The CDR3 spells CASVARVGEQYV. The CDR3 nucleotides read TGTGCCAGCGTAGCGCGCGTAGGGGAGCAGTACGTC.

The chain recombines TRBV5-8 with TRBJ2-7, with D perhaps matching TRBD2 (6 bases). Germline CDR1 and CDR2: SGHTS and YDEGEE. The CDR3 is 13 amino acids. Between the trimmed V and J ends, which lost 7 bases and 6 bases, there was a span of 17 bases. CDR3 in amino acids: CASVRDLQSEQYV. The CDR3, as DNA: TGTGCCAGCGTGCGGGACTTACAGTCCGAGCAGTACGTC.